This T cell receptor beta chain was recovered during a study of glioma-infiltrating T cells. Whole-study findings and limits: Very few CDR3 sequences were shared between tissue and blood. Non-neoplastic patients had below-expected tissue-blood divergence, while all gliomas exceeded expectation.

This clonotype appeared a few times. Its target is not known. CDR1 is ENHRY and CDR2 is SYGVKD in the germline V gene. This CDR3 contains 13 residues. The iRepertoire nested amplicon-rescue multiplex PCR amplified TCR alpha and beta CDR3s from RNA. Tissue mRNA or PBMC total RNA, 100-400 ng, went into one-step reverse transcription and amplification. MiXCR, applied by TCRdb to the multiplex PCR reads, yields one record per CDR3 protein. The sample consists of 160,000 or so distinct CDR3 sequences, 43% of them appearing once. The clonotype was recovered from a human donor with low-grade glioma or glioblastoma, undergoing nonglioma brain surgery, or in good health (not recorded which). The V gene is TRBV10-3, the J gene TRBJ2-3; D unresolved. Material for sequencing was glioma tissue, nonneoplastic brain tissue, or PBMCs (not recorded which). CDR3 coding DNA: TGTGCTGGCAGCGTCAACCTTGGAGATACGCAGTATTTT. As protein: CAGSVNLGDTQYF.